This TCR beta chain was recovered during a study of control samples from healthy donors and cancer patients (dated by TCRdb to about 2020). Reading from cysteine to phenylalanine, the CDR3 counts 12 amino acids. Only the CDR3 DNA is retained, 36 bases long and in frame from the first base. Based on the germline V gene, the CDR1 and CDR2 sequences are SNHLY and FYNNEI. The V end loses 7 bases and the J end loses 1 base, and a stretch of 7 bases separates them. On this clone itself: Its antigen has not been determined. Within one base of it there is no much larger clone, and no base qualities were kept. Other DNA sequences in the same sample also yield this CDR3.

The library was made by the immunoSEQ multiplex PCR assay. The table comes from immuneACCESS by way of TCRdb, which keeps in-frame sequences with V and J called. Part of the clones is missing from these tables; in studies checked, under half for an unresolved V gene and the rest for unknown reasons. The sample table lists 260,000 or so clones, around 79% of them with a count of one. The ten largest account for about an eighth of the sample. Recombination joined TRBV2 with TRBJ1-2, with the D gene too uncertain to name. Sequenced input: PBMCs. The TCR sequence derives from an older woman with lung cancer. The DNA reads as follows: TGTGCCAGCACCCCTAATAACTATGGCTACACCTTC. It encodes CASTPNNYGYTF.